Here is one TCR beta chain with its context. Its antigen is unknown. The data were taken from a study of shared clonotypes between healthy human individuals. About the study: Researchers drew samples from a couple of women and a few men aged 18 to 49.

The germline V gene has CDR1 MDHEN and CDR2 SYDVKM. Trimming cost V 5 bases and J 4 bases, with 16 bases left between them. This CDR3 comprises 15 residues. TCRdb's copy holds only in-frame clones and misses some; the assay was immunoSEQ multiplex PCR. The sample holds about 2.4 million clones; more than 80% are singletons and the top ten take under 0.15%. Overall study findings and caveats: Naive subsets typically showed greater estimated richness than memory subsets.

The sequencing input was naive CD4+ T cells sorted from blood. The sample's subset: CD45RA+ positively selected. This sequence originates from a man aged 18 to 29 in good health. The rearrangement joins TRBV28 to TRBJ2-3; D is possibly TRBD1 or TRBD2 (5 bases each). CDR3 amino acids: CASSTGSPGPDTQYF. CDR3 nucleotides: TGTGCCAGCAGTACCGGGTCCCCGGGGCCAGATACGCAGTATTTT.